The entry that follows covers one TCR beta chain sequence. Its antigen remains unknown. This sample is part of a study of vaccination effects on CD4 cells after COVID-19. Across the whole study: Sampling of a few convalescent patients occurred early (day +14) and late post-vaccination. Study findings and constraints: Vaccine- and infection-induced clones showed marked clonal contraction late following vaccination.

Profiled with immunoSEQ multiplex PCR; TCRdb holds only in-frame clones, not every one. The data show about 34,000 clones, around 80% seen once. Once cultured for roughly 10 days, the cells underwent separation to obtain CD4+ T cells. The individual was infected with SARS-CoV-2 between March and December 2020, as confirmed by PCR. Each person got two doses of an mRNA SARS-CoV-2 vaccine, BNT162b2 or mRNA-1273. The origin of this receptor is a human donor who had a prior SARS-CoV-2 infection. The material sequenced was CD4+ T cells from PBMCs cultured without peptide, taken after COVID-19 vaccination.

The CDR3 here is CASSFPGAMGENIQYF. CDR3 DNA: TGTGCCAGCAGCTTTCCGGGGGCTATGGGGGAAAACATTCAGTACTTC. This chain joins TRBV7-3 and TRBJ2-4; tentatively, D is TRBD1 or TRBD2 (6 bases each). Trimming cost V 3 bases and J 5 bases, with 17 bases left between them. The CDR3 has 16 amino acids. Germline values: CDR1 SGHTA, CDR2 FQGTGA.